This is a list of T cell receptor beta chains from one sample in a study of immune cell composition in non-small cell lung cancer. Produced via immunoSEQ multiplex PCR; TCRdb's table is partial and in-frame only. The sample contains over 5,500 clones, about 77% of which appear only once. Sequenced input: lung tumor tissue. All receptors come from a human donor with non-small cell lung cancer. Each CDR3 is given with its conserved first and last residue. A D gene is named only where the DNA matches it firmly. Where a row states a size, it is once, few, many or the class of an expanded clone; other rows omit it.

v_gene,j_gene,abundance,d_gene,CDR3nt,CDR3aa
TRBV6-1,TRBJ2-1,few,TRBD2,TGTGCCAGCCAAGTATCCGGACTAGCTATAAATGAGCAGTTCTTC,CASQVSGLAINEQFF
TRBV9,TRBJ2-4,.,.,TGTGCCAGCAGGGCCGGAGCCTCGCAAAACATTCAGTACTTC,CASRAGASQNIQYF
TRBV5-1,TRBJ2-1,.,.,TGCGCCAGCAGACAGGGGGGGGACTACAATGAGCAGTTCTTC,CASRQGGDYNEQFF
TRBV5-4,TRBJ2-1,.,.,TGTGCCAGCAGCTTGGACAGGGCCCTGAACAATGAGCAGTTCTTC,CASSLDRALNNEQFF
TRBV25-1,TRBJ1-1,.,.,TGTGCCAGCAGTGTTCGAGGTGTCACTGAAGCTTTCTTT,CASSVRGVTEAFF
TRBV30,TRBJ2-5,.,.,TGTGCCTGGAGTCGTCGTGGCGGAGAGACCCAGTACTTC,CAWSRRGGETQYF
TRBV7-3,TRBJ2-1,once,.,TGTGCCAGCAGCTTAGAGGGGGGGGGATACAATGAGCAGTTCTTC,CASSLEGGGYNEQFF
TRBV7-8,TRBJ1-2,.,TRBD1,TGTGCCAGCAGCTTAGAGGACAGGGGGTTTAACTATGGCTACACCTTC,CASSLEDRGFNYGYTF
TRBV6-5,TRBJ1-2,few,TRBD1,TGTGCCAGCAGTTGGGACAGGGACGGCTATGGCTACACCTTC,CASSWDRDGYGYTF
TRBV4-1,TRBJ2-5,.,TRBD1,TGCGCCAGCAGCCAAGAGACAGGGTCGCAAGAGACCCAGTACTTC,CASSQETGSQETQYF
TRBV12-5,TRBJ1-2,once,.,TGTGCTAGTGGTTTGGACTTGGGTCCAGCGGGAGGCTACACCTTC,CASGLDLGPAGGYTF
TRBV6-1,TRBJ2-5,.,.,TGTGCCAGCAGTTCAAACGCAGCTAGGGAGACCCAGTACTTC,CASSSNAARETQYF
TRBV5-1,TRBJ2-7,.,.,TGCGCCAGCAGCGGCAACGACAGGGAGCAGTACTTC,CASSGNDREQYF
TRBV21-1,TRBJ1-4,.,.,TGTGCCAGCAGCAACAGGGGGCATGAAAAACTGTTTTTT,CASSNRGHEKLFF
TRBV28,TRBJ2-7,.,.,TGTGCCAGCAAGTCGGCAGGGCGGGAGCAGTACTTC,CASKSAGREQYF
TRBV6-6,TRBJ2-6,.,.,TGTACAGCGACCCACAGGGAATACTCTGGGGCCAACGTCCTGACTTTC,CTATHREYSGANVLTF
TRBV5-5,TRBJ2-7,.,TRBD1,TGTGCCAGCAGCTTCGGACAGGATCCGTTTGTCTACGAGCAGTACTTC,CASSFGQDPFVYEQYF
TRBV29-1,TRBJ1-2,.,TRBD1,TGCAGCGGGCGACCCCTAAGGGACAGGGGGCTTGGCTACACCTTC,CSGRPLRDRGLGYTF
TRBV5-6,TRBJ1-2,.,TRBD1,TGTGCCAGCAGCTCGGACAGGGACGGCTACACCTTC,CASSSDRDGYTF
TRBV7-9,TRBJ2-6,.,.,TGTGCCAGCAGCTTAGACGGGGTTGGGGCCAACGTCCTGACTTTC,CASSLDGVGANVLTF
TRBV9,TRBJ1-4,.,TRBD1,TGTGCCAGCAGCTCCCGGACAGGGGGAGGGGAAAAACTGTTTTTT,CASSSRTGGGEKLFF
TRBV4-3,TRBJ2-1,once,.,TGCGCCAGCAGCCAAGATGGGGGGGCCGCACAGTCGCAGTTCTTC,CASSQDGGAAQSQFF
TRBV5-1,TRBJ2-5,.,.,TGCGCCAGCAGGGCTAGCTCTTGGGAGACCCAGTACTTC,CASRASSWETQYF
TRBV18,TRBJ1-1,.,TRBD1,TGTGCCAGCTCACCAGCTACAGGGGCCACTGAAGCTTTCTTT,CASSPATGATEAFF
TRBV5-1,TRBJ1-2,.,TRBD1,TGCGCCAGCAGCCTAGGGACAGGGGGAAGGATTGGCTACACCTTC,CASSLGTGGRIGYTF
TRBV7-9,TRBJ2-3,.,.,TGTGCCAGCAGCCCCAGGGGCGGGGGAAGCACAGATACGCAGTATTTT,CASSPRGGGSTDTQYF
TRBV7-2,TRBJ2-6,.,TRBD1,TGTGCCAGCAGGGGGACAGATTTTAGCTCTGGGGCCAACGTCCTGACTTTC,CASRGTDFSSGANVLTF
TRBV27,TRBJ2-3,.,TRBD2,TGTGCCAGCAGTCACGCTTTTGCGGGGGGTGAAGATACGCAGTATTTT,CASSHAFAGGEDTQYF